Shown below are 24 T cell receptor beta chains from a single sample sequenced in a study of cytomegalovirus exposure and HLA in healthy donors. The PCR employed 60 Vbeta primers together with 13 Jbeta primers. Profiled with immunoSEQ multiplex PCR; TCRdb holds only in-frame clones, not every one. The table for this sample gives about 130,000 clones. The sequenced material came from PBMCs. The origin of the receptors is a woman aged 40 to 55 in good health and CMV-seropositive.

The CDR3 sequence: CASSIDPPGQGMHNEQFF. As DNA, the CDR3 is TGTGCCAGTAGTATCGACCCCCCGGGACAGGGTATGCACAATGAGCAGTTCTTC. The chain links TRBV19 to TRBJ2-1; TRBD1 matches 9 bases. Germline V gene lookup returns CDR1 LNHDA and CDR2 SQIVND (reference sequence). V was clipped by 3 bases and J by 5 bases; unmatched bases: 14. The CDR3 is 18 residues long. The variable domain in full, completed from reference TRBV19 and TRBJ2-1, reads DGGITQSPKYLFRKEGQNVTLSCEQNLNHDAMYWYRQDPGQGLRLIYYSQIVNDFQKGDIAEGYSVSREKKESFPLTVTSAQKNPTAFYLCASSIDPPGQGMHNEQFFGPGTRLTVL.

The CDR3 region is CASLAWPGQETQYF. The CDR3, as DNA: TGTGCCAGCTTGGCGTGGCCAGGTCAAGAGACCCAGTACTTC. This chain connects TRBV7-2 to TRBJ2-5; D is undetermined. This CDR3 region has 14 residues. V shed 8 bases and J shed 2 bases, with 15 bases lying between them. Looked up from germline, CDR1 is SGHTA and CDR2 is FQGNSA.

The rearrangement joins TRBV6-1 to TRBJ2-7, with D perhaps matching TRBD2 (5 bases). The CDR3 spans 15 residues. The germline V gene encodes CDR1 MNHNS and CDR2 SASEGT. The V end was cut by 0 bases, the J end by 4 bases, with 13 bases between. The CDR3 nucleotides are TGTGCCAGCAGTGAAGCGCAAGCGGAGCTTTACGAGCAGTACTTC. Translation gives CASSEAQAELYEQYF.

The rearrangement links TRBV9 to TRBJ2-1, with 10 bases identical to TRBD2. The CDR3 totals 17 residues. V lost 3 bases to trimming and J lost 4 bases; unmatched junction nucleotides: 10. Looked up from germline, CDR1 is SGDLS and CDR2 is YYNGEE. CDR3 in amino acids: CASSAFPSGSRYNEQFF. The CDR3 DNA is TGTGCCAGCAGCGCATTCCCTAGCGGGAGTAGGTACAATGAGCAGTTCTTC.

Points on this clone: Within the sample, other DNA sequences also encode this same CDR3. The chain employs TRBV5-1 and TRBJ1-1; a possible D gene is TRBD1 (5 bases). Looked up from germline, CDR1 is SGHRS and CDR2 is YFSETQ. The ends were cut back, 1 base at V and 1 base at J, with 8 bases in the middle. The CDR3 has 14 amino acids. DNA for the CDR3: TGCGCCAGCAGCTTGCGGCAGGGGAACACTGAAGCTTTCTTT. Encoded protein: CASSLRQGNTEAFF.

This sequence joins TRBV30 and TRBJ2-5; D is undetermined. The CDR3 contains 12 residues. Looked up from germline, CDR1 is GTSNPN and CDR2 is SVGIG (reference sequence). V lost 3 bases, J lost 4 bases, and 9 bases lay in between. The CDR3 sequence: CAWRKERETQYF. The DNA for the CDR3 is TGTGCCTGGAGGAAAGAGCGAGAGACCCAGTACTTC. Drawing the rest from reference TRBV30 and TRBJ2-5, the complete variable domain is SQTIHQWPATLVQPVGSPLSLECTVEGTSNPNLYWYRQAAGRGLQLLFYSVGIGQISSEVPQNLSASRPQDRQFILSSKKLLLSDSGFYLCAWRKERETQYFGPGTRLLVL.

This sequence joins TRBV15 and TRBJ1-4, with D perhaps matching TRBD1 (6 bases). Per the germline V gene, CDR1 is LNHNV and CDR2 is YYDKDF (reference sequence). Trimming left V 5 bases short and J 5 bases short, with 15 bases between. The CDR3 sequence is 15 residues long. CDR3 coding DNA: TGTGCCACCAGCGGGGTTAGGACAGAAAATGAAAAACTGTTTTTT. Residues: CATSGVRTENEKLFF.

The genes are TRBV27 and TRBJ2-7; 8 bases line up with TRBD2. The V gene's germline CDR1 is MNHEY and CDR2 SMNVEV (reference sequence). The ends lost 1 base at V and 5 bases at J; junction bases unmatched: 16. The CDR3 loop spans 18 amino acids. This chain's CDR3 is CASSLYPSPAGESNEQYF. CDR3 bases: TGTGCCAGCAGTTTATACCCCAGTCCAGCGGGAGAGTCCAACGAGCAGTACTTC.

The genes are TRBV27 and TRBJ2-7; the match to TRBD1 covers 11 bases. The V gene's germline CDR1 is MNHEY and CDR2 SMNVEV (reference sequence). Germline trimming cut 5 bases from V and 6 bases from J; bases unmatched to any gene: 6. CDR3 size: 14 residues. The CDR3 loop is CASSPGQGVGEQYF. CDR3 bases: TGTGCCAGCAGTCCGGGACAGGGGGTGGGCGAGCAGTACTTC.

For the CDR3, the DNA is TGTGCCAGCAGCTTTGATGGACTAGCCCGCACAGATACGCAGTATTTT. This gives the protein CASSFDGLARTDTQYF. The rearrangement links TRBV7-2 to TRBJ2-3; 8 bases fit TRBD2. CDR3 length: 16 amino acids. Germline CDR1 and CDR2: SGHTA and FQGNSA. V shed 3 bases, J shed 1 base, and the junction held 6 bases outside the gene matches. The full variable domain, completed using reference TRBV7-2 and TRBJ2-3, is GAGVSQSPSNKVTEKGKDVELRCDPISGHTALYWYRQSLGQGLEFLIYFQGNSAPDKSGLPSDRFSAERTGGSVSTLTIQRTQQEDSAVYLCASSFDGLARTDTQYFGPGTRLTVL.

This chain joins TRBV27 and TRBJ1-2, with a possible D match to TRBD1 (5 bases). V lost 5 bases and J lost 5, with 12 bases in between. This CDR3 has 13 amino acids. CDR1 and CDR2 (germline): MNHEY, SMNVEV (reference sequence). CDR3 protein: CASSDSGVYGYTF. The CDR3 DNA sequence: TGTGCCAGCAGTGACAGTGGCGTGTATGGCTACACCTTC.

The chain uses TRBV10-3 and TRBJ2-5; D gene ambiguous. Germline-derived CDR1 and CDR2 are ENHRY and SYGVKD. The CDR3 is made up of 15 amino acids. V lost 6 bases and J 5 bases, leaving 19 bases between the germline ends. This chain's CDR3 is CAIRAETSRWETQYF. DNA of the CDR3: TGTGCCATCAGGGCGGAGACCAGCCGGTGGGAGACCCAGTACTTC.

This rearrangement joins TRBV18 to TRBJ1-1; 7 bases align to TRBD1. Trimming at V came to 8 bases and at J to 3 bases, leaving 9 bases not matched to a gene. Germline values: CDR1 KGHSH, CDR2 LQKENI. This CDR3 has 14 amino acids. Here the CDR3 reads CASAATGSHTEAFF. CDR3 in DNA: TGTGCCAGCGCGGCGACAGGGTCGCACACTGAAGCTTTCTTT.

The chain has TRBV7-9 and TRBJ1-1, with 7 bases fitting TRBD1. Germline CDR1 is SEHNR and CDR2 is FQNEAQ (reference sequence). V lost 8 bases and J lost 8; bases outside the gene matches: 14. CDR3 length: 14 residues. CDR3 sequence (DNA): TGTGCCAGCCTACCACGGACAGGCCGGGGGGAAGCTTTCTTT. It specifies CASLPRTGRGEAFF.

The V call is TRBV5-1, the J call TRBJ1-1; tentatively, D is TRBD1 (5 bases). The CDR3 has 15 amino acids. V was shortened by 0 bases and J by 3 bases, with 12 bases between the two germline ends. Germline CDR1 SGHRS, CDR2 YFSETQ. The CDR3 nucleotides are TGCGCCAGCAGCTTGGTAGCAGGGTCGGACACTGAAGCTTTCTTT. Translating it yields CASSLVAGSDTEAFF. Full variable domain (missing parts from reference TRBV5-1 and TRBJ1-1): KAGVTQTPRYLIKTRGQQVTLSCSPISGHRSVSWYQQTPGQGLQFLFEYFSETQRNKGNFPGRFSGRQFSNSRSEMNVSTLELGDSALYLCASSLVAGSDTEAFFGQGTRLTVV.

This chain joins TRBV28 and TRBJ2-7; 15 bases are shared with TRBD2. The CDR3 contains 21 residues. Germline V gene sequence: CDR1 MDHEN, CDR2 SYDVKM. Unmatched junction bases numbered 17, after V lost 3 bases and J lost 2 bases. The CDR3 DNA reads TGTGCCAGCAGTTTCCCCCATAAGAGGACTAGCGGGAGGGATAGGCCCTACGAGCAGTACTTC. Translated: CASSFPHKRTSGRDRPYEQYF.

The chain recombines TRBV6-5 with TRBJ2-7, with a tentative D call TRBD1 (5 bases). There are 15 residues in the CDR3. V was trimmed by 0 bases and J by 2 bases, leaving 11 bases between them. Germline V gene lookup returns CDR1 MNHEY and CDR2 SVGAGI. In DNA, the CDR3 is TGTGCCAGCAGTTACTCGAGGCAGGGCCCCTACGAGCAGTACTTC. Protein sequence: CASSYSRQGPYEQYF.

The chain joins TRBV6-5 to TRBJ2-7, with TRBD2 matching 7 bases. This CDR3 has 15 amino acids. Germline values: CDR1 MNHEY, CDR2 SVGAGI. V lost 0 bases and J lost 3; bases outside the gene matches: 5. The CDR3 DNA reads TGTGCCAGCAGTTACTCCGGACTAGAATTCTACGAGCAGTACTTC. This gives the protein CASSYSGLEFYEQYF.

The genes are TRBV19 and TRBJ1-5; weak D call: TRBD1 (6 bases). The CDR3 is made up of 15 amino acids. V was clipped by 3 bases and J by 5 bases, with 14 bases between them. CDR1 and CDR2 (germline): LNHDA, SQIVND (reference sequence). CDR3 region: CASSITARGYQPQHF. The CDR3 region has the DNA TGTGCCAGTAGTATCACGGCCAGGGGATATCAGCCCCAGCATTTT.

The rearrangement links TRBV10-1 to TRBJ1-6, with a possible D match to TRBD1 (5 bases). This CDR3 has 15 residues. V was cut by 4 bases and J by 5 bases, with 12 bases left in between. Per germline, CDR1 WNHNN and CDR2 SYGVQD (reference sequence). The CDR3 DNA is TGCGCCAGCAGTGGACCAGACAGTAATAATTCACCCCTCCACTTT. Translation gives CASSGPDSNNSPLHF.

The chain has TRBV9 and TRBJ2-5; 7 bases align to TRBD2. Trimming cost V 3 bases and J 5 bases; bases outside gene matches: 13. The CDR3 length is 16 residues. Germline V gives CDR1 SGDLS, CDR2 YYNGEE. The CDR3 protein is CASSAAIAGGGETQYF. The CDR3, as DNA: TGTGCCAGCAGCGCAGCCATAGCGGGCGGAGGGGAGACCCAGTACTTC.

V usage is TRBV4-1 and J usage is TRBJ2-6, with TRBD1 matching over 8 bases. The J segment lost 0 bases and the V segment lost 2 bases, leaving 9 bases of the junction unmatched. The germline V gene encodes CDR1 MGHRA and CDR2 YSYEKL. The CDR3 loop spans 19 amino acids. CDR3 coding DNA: TGCGCCAGCAGCCAAACCTCGGCAGGGGGCCTCTCTGGGGCCAACGTCCTGACTTTC. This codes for CASSQTSAGGLSGANVLTF.

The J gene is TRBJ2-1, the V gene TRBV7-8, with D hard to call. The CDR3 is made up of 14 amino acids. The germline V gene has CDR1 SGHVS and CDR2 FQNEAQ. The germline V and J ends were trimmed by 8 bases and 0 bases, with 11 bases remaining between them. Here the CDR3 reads CASVRSNSYNEQFF. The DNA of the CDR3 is TGTGCCAGCGTCCGGAGTAACTCCTACAATGAGCAGTTCTTC.

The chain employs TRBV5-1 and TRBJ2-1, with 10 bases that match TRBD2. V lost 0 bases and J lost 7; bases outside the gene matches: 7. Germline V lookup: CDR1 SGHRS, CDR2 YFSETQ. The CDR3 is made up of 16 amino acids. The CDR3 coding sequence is TGCGCCAGCAGCTTGGCCTCAGCGGGAGGGCGAAATGAGCAGTTCTTC. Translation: CASSLASAGGRNEQFF.